This T cell receptor (beta chain) was sequenced for a study of shared clonotypes between healthy human individuals. Clones were read by immunoSEQ multiplex PCR, and TCRdb kept only the in-frame ones, dropping some. This sample has millions of clones, with over 85% found just once. V lost 2 bases and J lost 5; bases outside the gene matches: 5. From germline, CDR1 is SGHNT and CDR2 YYREEE (reference sequence). This CDR3 spans 14 amino acids. The clonotype comes from a man in his late teens or twenties in good health. The specimen was naive CD4+ T cells sorted from blood. Subset specified: CD45RA+ positively selected. The J gene is TRBJ2-7, the V gene TRBV5-4; TRBD1 agrees at 9 bases. The CDR3 spells CASSLGTGQNEQYF. The CDR3 nucleotides read TGTGCCAGCAGCTTAGGGACAGGGCAAAACGAGCAGTACTTC.